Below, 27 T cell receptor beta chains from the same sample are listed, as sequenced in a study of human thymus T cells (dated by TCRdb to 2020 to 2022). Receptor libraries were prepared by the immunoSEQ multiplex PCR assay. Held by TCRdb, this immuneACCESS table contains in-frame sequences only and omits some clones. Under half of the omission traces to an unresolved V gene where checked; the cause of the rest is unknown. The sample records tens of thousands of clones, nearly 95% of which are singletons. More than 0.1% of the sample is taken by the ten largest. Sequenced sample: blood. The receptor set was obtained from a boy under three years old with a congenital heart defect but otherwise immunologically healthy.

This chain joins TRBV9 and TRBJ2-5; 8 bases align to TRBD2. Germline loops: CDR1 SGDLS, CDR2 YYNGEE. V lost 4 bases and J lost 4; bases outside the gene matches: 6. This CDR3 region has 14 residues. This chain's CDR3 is CASSLGGASETQYF. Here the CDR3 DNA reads TGTGCCAGCAGCCTCGGGGGGGCTTCAGAGACCCAGTACTTC.

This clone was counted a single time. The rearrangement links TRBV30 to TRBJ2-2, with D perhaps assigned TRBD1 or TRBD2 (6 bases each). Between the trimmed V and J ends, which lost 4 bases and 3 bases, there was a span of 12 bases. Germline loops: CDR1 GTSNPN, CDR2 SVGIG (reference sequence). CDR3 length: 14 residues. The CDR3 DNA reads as TGTGCCTGGACGAGGGGGGCCCACACCGGGGAGCTGTTTTTT. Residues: CAWTRGAHTGELFF.

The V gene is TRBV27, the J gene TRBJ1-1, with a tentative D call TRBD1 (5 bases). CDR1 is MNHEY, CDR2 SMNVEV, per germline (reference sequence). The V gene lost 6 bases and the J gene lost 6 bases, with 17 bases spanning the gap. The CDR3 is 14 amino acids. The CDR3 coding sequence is TGTGCCAGCAGCCCGGGGACGTTCGGCGCTGAAGCTTTCTTT. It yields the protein CASSPGTFGAEAFF.

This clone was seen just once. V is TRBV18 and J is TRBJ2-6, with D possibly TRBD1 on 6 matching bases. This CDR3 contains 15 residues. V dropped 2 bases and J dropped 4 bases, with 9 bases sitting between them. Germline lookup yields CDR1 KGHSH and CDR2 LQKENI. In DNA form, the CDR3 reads TGTGCCAGCTCACCAACAGGGTCCGGGGCCAACGTCCTGACTTTC. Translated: CASSPTGSGANVLTF. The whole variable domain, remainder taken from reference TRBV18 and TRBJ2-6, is NAGVMQNPRHLVRRRGQEARLRCSPMKGHSHVYWYRQLPEEGLKFMVYLQKENIIDESGMPKERFSAEFPKEGPSILRIQQVVRGDSAAYFCASSPTGSGANVLTFGAGSRLTVL.

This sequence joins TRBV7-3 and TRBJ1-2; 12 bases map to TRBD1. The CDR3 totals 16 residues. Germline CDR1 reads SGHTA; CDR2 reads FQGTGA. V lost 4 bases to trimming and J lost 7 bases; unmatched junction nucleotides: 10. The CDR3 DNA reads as TGTGCCAGCAGCTCAAAACCGGGACAGGGGGCGCGTGGCTACACCTTC. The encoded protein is CASSSKPGQGARGYTF. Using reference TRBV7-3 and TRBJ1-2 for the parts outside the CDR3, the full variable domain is GAGVSQTPSNKVTEKGKYVELRCDPISGHTALYWYRQSLGQGPEFLIYFQGTGAADDSGLPNDRFFAVRPEGSVSTLKIQRTERGDSAVYLCASSSKPGQGARGYTFGSGTRLTVV.

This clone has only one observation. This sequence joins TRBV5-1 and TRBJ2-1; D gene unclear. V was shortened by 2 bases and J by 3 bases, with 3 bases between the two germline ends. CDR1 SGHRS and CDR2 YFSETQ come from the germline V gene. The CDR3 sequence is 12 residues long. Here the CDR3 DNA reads TGCGCCAGCAGCTTACACTACAATGAGCAGTTCTTC. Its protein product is CASSLHYNEQFF. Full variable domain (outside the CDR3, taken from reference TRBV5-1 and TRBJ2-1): KAGVTQTPRYLIKTRGQQVTLSCSPISGHRSVSWYQQTPGQGLQFLFEYFSETQRNKGNFPGRFSGRQFSNSRSEMNVSTLELGDSALYLCASSLHYNEQFFGPGTRLTVL.

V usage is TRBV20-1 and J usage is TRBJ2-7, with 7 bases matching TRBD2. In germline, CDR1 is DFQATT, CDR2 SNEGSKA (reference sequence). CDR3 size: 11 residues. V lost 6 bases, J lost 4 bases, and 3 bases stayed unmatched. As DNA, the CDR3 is TGCAGTGCGACTAGCTCGTACGAGCAGTACTTC. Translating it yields CSATSSYEQYF.

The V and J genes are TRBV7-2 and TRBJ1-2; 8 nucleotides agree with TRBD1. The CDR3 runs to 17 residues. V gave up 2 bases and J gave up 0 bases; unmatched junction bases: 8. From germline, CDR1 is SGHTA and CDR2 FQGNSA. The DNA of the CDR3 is TGTGCCAGCAGCTTATCGCTTCGGGACAGGACTAACTATGGCTACACCTTC. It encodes CASSLSLRDRTNYGYTF.

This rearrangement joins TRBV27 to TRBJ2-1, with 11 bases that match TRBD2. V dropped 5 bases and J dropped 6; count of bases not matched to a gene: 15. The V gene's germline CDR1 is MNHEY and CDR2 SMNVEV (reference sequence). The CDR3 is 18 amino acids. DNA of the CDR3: TGTGCCAGCAGTCTCCGGAGTAGCGGGGGGGCAATTAGCAATGAGCAGTTCTTC. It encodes CASSLRSSGGAISNEQFF.

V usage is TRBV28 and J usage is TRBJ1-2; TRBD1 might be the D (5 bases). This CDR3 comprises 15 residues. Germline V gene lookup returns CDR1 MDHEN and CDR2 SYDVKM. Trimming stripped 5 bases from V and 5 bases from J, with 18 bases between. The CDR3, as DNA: TGTGCCAGCAGTCCTCGGGAGGAGGGGTTATATGGCTACACCTTC. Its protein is CASSPREEGLYGYTF.

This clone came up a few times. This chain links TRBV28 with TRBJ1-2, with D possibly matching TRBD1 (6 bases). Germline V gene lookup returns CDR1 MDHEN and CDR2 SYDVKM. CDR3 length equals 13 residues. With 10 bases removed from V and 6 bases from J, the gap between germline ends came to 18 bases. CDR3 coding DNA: TGTGCCATCACCAGGGAATACAGGGATGGCTACACCTTC. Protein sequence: CAITREYRDGYTF.

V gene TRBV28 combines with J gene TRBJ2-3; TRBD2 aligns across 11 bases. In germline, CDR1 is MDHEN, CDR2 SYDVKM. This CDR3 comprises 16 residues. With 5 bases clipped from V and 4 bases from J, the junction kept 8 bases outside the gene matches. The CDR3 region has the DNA TGTGCCAGCAGTCCACATAGCGGGGGGGCGTCAGATACGCAGTATTTT. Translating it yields CASSPHSGGASDTQYF.

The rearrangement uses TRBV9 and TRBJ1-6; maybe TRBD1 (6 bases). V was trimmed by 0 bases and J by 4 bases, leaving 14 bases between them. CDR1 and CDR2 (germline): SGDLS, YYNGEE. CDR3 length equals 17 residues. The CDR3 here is CASSVEAEDRYNSPLHF. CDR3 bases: TGTGCCAGCAGCGTAGAAGCCGAAGACAGGTATAATTCACCCCTCCACTTT.

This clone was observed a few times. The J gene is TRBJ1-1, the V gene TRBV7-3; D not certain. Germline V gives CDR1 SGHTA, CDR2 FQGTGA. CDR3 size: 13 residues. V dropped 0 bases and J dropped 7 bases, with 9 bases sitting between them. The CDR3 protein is CASSLTGVGEAFF. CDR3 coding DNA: TGTGCCAGCAGCTTAACTGGGGTAGGTGAAGCTTTCTTT.

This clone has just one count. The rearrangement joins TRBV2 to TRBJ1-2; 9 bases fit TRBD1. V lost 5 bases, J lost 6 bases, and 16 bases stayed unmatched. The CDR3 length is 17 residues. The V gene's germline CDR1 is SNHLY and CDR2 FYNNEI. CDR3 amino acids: CASSHLSGQGSFNGYTF. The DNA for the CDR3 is TGTGCCAGCAGTCATTTATCGGGACAGGGTTCTTTTAATGGCTACACCTTC.

CDR3 DNA: TGTGCCAGCAGGGGGAGTTACTATGGCTACACCTTC. Translating it yields CASRGSYYGYTF. The chain employs TRBV7-2 and TRBJ1-2; D gene unclear. Germline V lookup: CDR1 SGHTA, CDR2 FQGNSA. V lost 6 bases and J 3 bases, leaving 8 bases between the germline ends. CDR3 length: 12 amino acids.

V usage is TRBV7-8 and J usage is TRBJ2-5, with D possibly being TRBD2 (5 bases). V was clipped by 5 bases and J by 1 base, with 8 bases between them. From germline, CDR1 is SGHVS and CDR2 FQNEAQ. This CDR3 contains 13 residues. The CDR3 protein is CASSRRFQETQYF. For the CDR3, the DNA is TGTGCCAGCAGCCGGAGGTTCCAAGAGACCCAGTACTTC.

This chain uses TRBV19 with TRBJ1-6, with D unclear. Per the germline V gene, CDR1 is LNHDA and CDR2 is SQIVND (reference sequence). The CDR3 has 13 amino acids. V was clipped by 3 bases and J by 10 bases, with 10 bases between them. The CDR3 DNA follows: TGTGCCAGTAGTATGAGGAGGATATCACCCCTCCACTTT. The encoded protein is CASSMRRISPLHF.

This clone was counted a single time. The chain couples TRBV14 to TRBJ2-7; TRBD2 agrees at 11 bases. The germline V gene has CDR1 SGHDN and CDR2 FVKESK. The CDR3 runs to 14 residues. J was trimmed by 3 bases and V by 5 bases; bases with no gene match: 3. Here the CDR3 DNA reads TGTGCCAGCAGCGTTAGCGGGGGGGACTACGAGCAGTACTTC. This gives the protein CASSVSGGDYEQYF.

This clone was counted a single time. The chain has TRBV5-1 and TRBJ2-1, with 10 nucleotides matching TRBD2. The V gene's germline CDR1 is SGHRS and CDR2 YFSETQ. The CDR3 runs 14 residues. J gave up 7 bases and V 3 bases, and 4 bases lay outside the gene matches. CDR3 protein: CASSSGLARNEQFF. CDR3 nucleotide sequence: TGCGCCAGCAGCTCGGGACTAGCGCGGAATGAGCAGTTCTTC.

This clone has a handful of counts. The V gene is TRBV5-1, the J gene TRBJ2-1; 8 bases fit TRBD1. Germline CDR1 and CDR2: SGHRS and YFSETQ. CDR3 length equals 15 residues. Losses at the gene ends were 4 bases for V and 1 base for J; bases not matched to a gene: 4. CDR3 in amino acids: CASSPRQGSYNEQFF. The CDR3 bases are TGCGCCAGCAGCCCCAGACAGGGGTCCTACAATGAGCAGTTCTTC.

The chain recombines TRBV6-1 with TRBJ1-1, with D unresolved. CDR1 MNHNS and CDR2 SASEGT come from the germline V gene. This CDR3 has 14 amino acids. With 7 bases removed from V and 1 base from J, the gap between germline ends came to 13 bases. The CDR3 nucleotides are TGTGCCAGCATCCCAAAGGTCCGGAACACTGAAGCTTTCTTT. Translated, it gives CASIPKVRNTEAFF.

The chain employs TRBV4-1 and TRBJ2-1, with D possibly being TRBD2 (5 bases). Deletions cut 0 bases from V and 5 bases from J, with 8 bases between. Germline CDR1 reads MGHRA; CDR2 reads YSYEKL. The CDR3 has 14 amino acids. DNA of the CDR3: TGCGCCAGCAGCCAAGATCCAGCGGACAATGAGCAGTTCTTC. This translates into CASSQDPADNEQFF.

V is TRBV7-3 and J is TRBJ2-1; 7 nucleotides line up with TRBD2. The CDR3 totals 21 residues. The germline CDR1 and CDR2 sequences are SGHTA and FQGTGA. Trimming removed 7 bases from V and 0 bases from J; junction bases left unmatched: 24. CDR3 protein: CASTIPMGGRPRSFSYNEQFF. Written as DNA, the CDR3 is TGTGCCAGCACCATTCCAATGGGAGGGCGGCCCAGGTCCTTCTCCTACAATGAGCAGTTCTTC. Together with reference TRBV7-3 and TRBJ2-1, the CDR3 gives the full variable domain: GAGVSQTPSNKVTEKGKYVELRCDPISGHTALYWYRQSLGQGPEFLIYFQGTGAADDSGLPNDRFFAVRPEGSVSTLKIQRTERGDSAVYLCASTIPMGGRPRSFSYNEQFFGPGTRLTVL.

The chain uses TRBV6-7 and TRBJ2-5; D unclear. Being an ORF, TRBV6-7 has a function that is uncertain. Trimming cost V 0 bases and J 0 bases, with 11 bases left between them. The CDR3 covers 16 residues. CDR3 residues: CASSYSKHSNQETQYF. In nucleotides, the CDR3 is TGTGCCAGCAGTTACTCGAAACACAGCAACCAAGAGACCCAGTACTTC.

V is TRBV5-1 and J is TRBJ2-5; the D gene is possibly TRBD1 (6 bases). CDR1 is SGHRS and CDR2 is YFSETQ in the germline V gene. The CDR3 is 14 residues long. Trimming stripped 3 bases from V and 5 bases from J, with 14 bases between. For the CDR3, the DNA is TGCGCCAGCAGCTCCAGGACAGTGCTTGAGACCCAGTACTTC. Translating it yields CASSSRTVLETQYF.

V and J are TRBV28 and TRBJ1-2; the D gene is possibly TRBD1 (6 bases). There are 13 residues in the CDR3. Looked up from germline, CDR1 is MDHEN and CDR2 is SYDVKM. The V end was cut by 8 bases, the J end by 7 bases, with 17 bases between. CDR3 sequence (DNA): TGTGCCAGCCCTCGACAGGAAGTGCCTGGCTACACCTTC. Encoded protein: CASPRQEVPGYTF.